This TCR beta chain was sequenced for a study of tumor-infiltrating lymphocytes in primary liver carcinoma. Study summary: Male and female patients aged 30 to 69 years made up the cohort.

The study's findings and limits: Tumor tissue displayed a significantly greater top-250-clone fraction than blood (p = 0.039).

A remark on this clonotype: Its matching antigen is unknown.

From 500 ng of total RNA, TCR beta-specific cDNA was reverse-transcribed using a constant-region primer. ARM-PCR was slightly modified, and three nested multiplex PCR rounds with it gave rise to the TCR beta libraries. TCRdb re-called the multiplex PCR reads through MiXCR, storing one row per CDR3 protein. The table shows roughly 120,000 distinct CDR3 sequences, with 50% to 80% occurring only once. Extraction of RNA together with DNA used 20-30 mg of unsorted bulk tissue. Without exception, tumor samples held over 85% viable tumor cells. The sequence was obtained from a woman in her sixties with primary liver carcinoma and hepatitis B virus infection. The sample was liver tumor tissue from sampling region 3. The subset: tumor region T3, left-lateral pole.

CDR3 coding DNA: TGTGCCAGCAGTACTGACAGGGACTATGGCTACACCTTC. Amino acid sequence: CASSTDRDYGYTF. The V and J genes are TRBV12-3 or TRBV12-4 and TRBJ1-2; TRBD1 aligns across 7 bases. There are 13 residues in the CDR3. With V trimmed by 5 bases and J by 3 bases, 3 bases remained unmatched.